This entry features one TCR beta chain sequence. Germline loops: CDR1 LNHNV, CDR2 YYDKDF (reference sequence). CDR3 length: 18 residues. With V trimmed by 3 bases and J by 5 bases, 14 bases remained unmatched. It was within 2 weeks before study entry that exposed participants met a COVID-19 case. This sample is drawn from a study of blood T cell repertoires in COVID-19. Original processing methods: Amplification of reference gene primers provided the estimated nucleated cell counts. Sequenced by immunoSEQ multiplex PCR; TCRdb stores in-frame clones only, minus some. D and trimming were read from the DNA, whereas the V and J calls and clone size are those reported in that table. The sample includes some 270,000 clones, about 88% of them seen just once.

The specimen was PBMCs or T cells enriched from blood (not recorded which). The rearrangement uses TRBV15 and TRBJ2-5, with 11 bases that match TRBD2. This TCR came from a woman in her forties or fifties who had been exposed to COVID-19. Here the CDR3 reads CATSSHYRLAGSEETQYF. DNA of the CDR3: TGTGCCACCAGCAGCCACTACCGACTAGCGGGGTCGGAGGAGACCCAGTACTTC.